This T cell receptor beta chain is drawn from a study of neoadjuvant anti-PD-1 for oral cavity cancer. Whole-study context: Before surgery, most patients got three to four biweekly 3 mg/kg nivolumab doses. Patients without progression got a fourth dose around day 43.

Only in-frame clones appear in the TCRdb table, and some are missing; sequencing was by immunoSEQ multiplex PCR. Of 15,000 or so clones listed, 50% to 70% are singletons. Trimming at V came to 3 bases and at J to 6 bases, leaving 9 bases not matched to a gene. Germline CDR1 is MRHNA and CDR2 is SNTAGT. This CDR3 has 15 amino acids. This clone has only a few counts. These newly diagnosed stage II-IVA oral cavity squamous cell carcinoma patients had no prior systemic or radiation treatment. Blood cells were analyzed directly, without culture or expansion. The J gene is TRBJ1-2, the V gene TRBV6-4, with 8 bases matching TRBD1. This material consisted of PBMCs, taken before nivolumab (anti-PD-1) treatment. The receptor was isolated from a person aged 40 to 85 with oral cavity squamous cell carcinoma. CDR3 protein: CASSDESGGVHGYTF. CDR3 coding DNA: TGTGCCAGCAGTGATGAGTCAGGGGGCGTTCATGGCTACACCTTC.